A selection of T cell receptor beta chains follows, all from one sample in a study of blood T cell repertoires in COVID-19. Here immunoSEQ multiplex PCR was the method, and the copy in TCRdb shows in-frame clones only, minus some. The data show 130,000 or so clones, with roughly 88% seen just once and over 9.5% held by the top ten. What was sequenced was peripheral blood. Receptor source: a man in his sixties with active or convalescent COVID-19. CDR3s include the opening cysteine and the closing phenylalanine or tryptophan. Fields, in order: D gene, V gene, J gene, clone size, CDR3 DNA, CDR3 protein. The D gene is left open where the match is weak. Only some rows state a clone size, as once, few, many or a class for expanded clones.

-,TRBV19,TRBJ2-3,-,TGTGCCAGTAGGGTGTCGCGGAGCAGCACAGATACGCAGTATTTT,CASRVSRSSTDTQYF
TRBD2,TRBV11-2,TRBJ2-2,-,TGTGCCAGCAGCTTTCTAGCGGGAGGGGTCGGGGAGCTGTTTTTT,CASSFLAGGVGELFF
-,TRBV28,TRBJ1-4,-,TGTGCCAGCAGTTTGGGGCGAAAGGGAAAACTGTTTTTT,CASSLGRKGKLFF
-,TRBV5-8,TRBJ1-5,-,TGTGCCAGCAGCGACGGACAGCTTAGCAATCAGCCCCAGCATTTT,CASSDGQLSNQPQHF
TRBD2,TRBV5-1,TRBJ2-1,-,TGCGCCAGCAGCTTGGTAGTGACTAGCAACAATGAGCAGTTCTTC,CASSLVVTSNNEQFF
-,TRBV24-1,TRBJ2-3,few,TGTGCCACCAGTGATCAGGGGATGTCAGATACGCAGTATTTT,CATSDQGMSDTQYF
TRBD1,TRBV2,TRBJ2-5,-,TGTGCCAGCACTGGGACAGCCCAAGAGACCCAGTACTTC,CASTGTAQETQYF
TRBD2,TRBV5-1,TRBJ2-3,-,TGCGTCAGCGGCCCAGCGGGAGGGATAGATACGCAGTATTTT,CVSGPAGGIDTQYF
-,TRBV19,TRBJ1-3,-,TGTGCCAGTTTCGACGGGAGCTCTGGAAACACCATATATTTT,CASFDGSSGNTIYF
-,TRBV9,TRBJ2-1,-,TGTGCCAGCAGCGTAGGGGTGTCAGGAGGTGAGCAGTTCTTC,CASSVGVSGGEQFF
TRBD1,TRBV7-4,TRBJ1-1,-,TGTGCAGAAGTGGAGGGGGCTCCCCTGAACACTGAAGCTTTCTTT,CAEVEGAPLNTEAFF
TRBD1,TRBV11-2,TRBJ1-4,-,TGTGCCAGCAGCTTCTCCATGCAATCCGGGACAGGGGACGAAAAACTGTTTTTT,CASSFSMQSGTGDEKLFF
TRBD1,TRBV2,TRBJ2-5,-,TGTGCCAGCAGGGTGGACAGGGTCACAGAGACCCAGTACTTC,CASRVDRVTETQYF
TRBD1,TRBV12-3/TRBV12-4,TRBJ2-7,once,TGTGCCAGCAGACGACAGGGCGAGCAGTACTTC,CASRRQGEQYF
TRBD1,TRBV28,TRBJ1-2,-,TGTGCCAGCAGGCCGGACAGGGTGCGTAATGGCTACACCTTC,CASRPDRVRNGYTF
TRBD2,TRBV7-8,TRBJ2-2,once,TGTGCCAGCAGCTCGGGGACTAGCGGGAGATTGGACACCGGGGAGCTGTTTTTT,CASSSGTSGRLDTGELFF
-,TRBV19,TRBJ2-2,-,TGTGCCAGTAGTCCGCGGACCGGGGAGCTGTTTTTT,CASSPRTGELFF
TRBD1,TRBV6-2/TRBV6-3,TRBJ2-7,once,TGTGCCAGCAGTTACTCCAGACAGGGGAGCGACGAGCAGTACTTC,CASSYSRQGSDEQYF
-,TRBV12-3/TRBV12-4,TRBJ2-7,once,TGTGCCAGCAGTTTAGCGGGCCACGAGCAGTACTTC,CASSLAGHEQYF
TRBD2,TRBV6-6,TRBJ2-1,-,TGTGCCAGCAGTCGCCGGACTAGCCGGAGCTCCTACAATGAGCAGTTCTTC,CASSRRTSRSSYNEQFF
-,TRBV2,TRBJ1-6,-,TGTGCCAGCAGTGCGTGGGGGGGGACTTATAATTCACCCCTCCACTTT,CASSAWGGTYNSPLHF
TRBD1,TRBV27,TRBJ1-5,-,TGTGCCAGCAGCCTGACAGGGCATGGTAATCAGCCCCAGCATTTT,CASSLTGHGNQPQHF
-,TRBV3-1/TRBV3-2,TRBJ2-2,-,TGTGCCAGCAGCCAAAGGCGATTATCTAGCGCATCGAACACCGGGGAGCTGTTTTTT,CASSQRRLSSASNTGELFF
-,TRBV5-1,TRBJ2-1,-,TGCGCCAGCAGTCTGCGAGATGAGCAGTTCTTC,CASSLRDEQFF